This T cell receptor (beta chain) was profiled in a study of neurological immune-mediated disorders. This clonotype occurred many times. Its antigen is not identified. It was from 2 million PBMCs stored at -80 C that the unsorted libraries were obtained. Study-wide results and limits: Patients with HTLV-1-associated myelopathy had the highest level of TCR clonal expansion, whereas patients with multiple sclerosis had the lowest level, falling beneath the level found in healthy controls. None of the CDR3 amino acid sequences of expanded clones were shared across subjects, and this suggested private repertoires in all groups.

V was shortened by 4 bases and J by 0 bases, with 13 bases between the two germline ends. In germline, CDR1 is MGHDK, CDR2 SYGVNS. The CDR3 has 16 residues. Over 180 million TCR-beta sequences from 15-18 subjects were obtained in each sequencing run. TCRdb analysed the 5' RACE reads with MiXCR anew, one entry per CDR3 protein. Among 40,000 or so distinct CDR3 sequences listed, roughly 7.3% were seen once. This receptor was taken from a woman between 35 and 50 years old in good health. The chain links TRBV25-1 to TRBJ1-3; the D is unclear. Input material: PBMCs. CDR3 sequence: CASSVGNSNSGNTIYF. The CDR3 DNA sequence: TGTGCCAGCAGTGTCGGAAACTCGAACTCTGGAAACACCATATATTTT. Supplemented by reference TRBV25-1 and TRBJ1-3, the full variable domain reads EADIYQTPRYLVIGTGKKITLECSQTMGHDKMYWYQQDPGMELHLIHYSYGVNSTEKGDLSSESTVSRIRTEHFPLTLESARPSHTSQYLCASSVGNSNSGNTIYFGEGSWLTVV.